The 27 T cell receptor beta chains presented below share a single source sample, sequenced in a study of metastatic and nonmetastatic thyroid tumors. Nobody among the patients had been given any treatment before thyroid surgery. TCRdb re-called the PCR reads via MiXCR. The table lists roughly 30,000 clones, under 20% of them singletons. Specimen: blood. Receptor source: a female donor with papillary thyroid cancer or a benign thyroid nodule (not recorded which). Some clones in this sample may be carry-over from other donors' samples.

This clone was detected only a few times. The gene calls are TRBV6-1 and TRBJ2-7; 8 nucleotides match TRBD2. V shed 6 bases and J 5 bases; nucleotides not matched to a gene: 12. The germline V gene has CDR1 MNHNS and CDR2 SASEGT. This CDR3 spans 15 amino acids. The CDR3 DNA follows: TGTGCCAGCAGCAACGGGGGGGAGGGAAGCGACGAGCAGTACTTC. Translated: CASSNGGEGSDEQYF.

The chain uses TRBV6-1 and TRBJ1-2; a possible D gene is TRBD1 (5 bases). Germline V gene sequence: CDR1 MNHNS, CDR2 SASEGT. This CDR3 is 12 amino acids long. V lost 6 bases to trimming and J lost 4 bases, with 9 bases between them. The CDR3 sequence is CASRRDLYGYTF. CDR3 sequence (DNA): TGTGCCAGCAGGAGGGACCTCTATGGCTACACCTTC.

Details on this clone: The junction shows a germline mismatch at one end, possibly a read error. CDR3 loop: CASRQLAGSLSGVNVLTF. Written as DNA, the CDR3 is TGTGCCAGCAGACAACTAGCGGGGTCCCTATCTGGGGTCAACGTCCTGACTTTC. The rearrangement joins TRBV2 to TRBJ2-6, with 10 positions matching TRBD2. The CDR3 spans 18 residues. The germline V gene encodes CDR1 SNHLY and CDR2 FYNNEI. The complete variable domain, with remaining parts taken from reference TRBV2 and TRBJ2-6, reads EPEVTQTPSHQVTQMGQEVILRCVPISNHLYFYWYRQILGQKVEFLVSFYNNEISEKSEIFDDQFSVERPDGSNFTLKIRSTKLEDSAMYFCASRQLAGSLSGVNVLTFGAGSRLTVL.

This clone was detected ten times or more. Relative to the germline gene, one junction end is altered; a read error may explain this. This chain uses TRBV20-1 with TRBJ2-2; 9 bases line up with TRBD2. Germline V gives CDR1 DFQATT, CDR2 SNEGSKA (reference sequence). The CDR3 is made up of 14 amino acids. The CDR3 bases are TGCAGTGCTGGTTCCCTAGGAGCGGGAGGCACCTATCTTTGG. Protein: CSAGSLGAGGTYLW.

The V call is TRBV5-1, the J call TRBJ2-3, with D possibly called TRBD1 or TRBD2 (5 bases each). The V gene's germline CDR1 is SGHRS and CDR2 YFSETQ. V was trimmed by 3 bases and J by 5 bases, leaving 13 bases between them. There are 14 residues in the CDR3. CDR3 in DNA: TGCGCCAGCAGCTCTGGGACCTTAAAAGATACGCAGTATTTT. This encodes CASSSGTLKDTQYF.

The chain couples TRBV10-2 to TRBJ2-2; 11 bases agree with TRBD2. This CDR3 region has 16 residues. CDR1 is WSHSY and CDR2 is SAAADI in the germline V gene. V trimming: 8 bases; J trimming: 14 bases; junction bases outside the gene matches: 19. The CDR3 sequence is CASSISGGANTGYLFF. The DNA of the CDR3 is TGCGCCAGCTCTATTAGCGGGGGGGCGAACACCGGGTATCTGTTTTTT.

In its sample, this clone was seen many times. V gene TRBV9 combines with J gene TRBJ1-2; 7 bases align to TRBD1. Germline trimming cut 4 bases from V and 0 bases from J; bases unmatched to any gene: 6. The V gene's germline CDR1 is SGDLS and CDR2 YYNGEE. The CDR3 is made up of 15 amino acids. CDR3 bases: TGTGCCAGCAGCTCAAGGGGGCGACCTAACTATGGCTACACCTTC. As protein: CASSSRGRPNYGYTF.

This clone was seen repeatedly, ten times or more. The J gene is TRBJ2-1, the V gene TRBV11-2, with D possibly matching TRBD2 (5 bases). Germline assignment: CDR1 SGHAT and CDR2 FQNNGV. The CDR3 covers 15 residues. The V and J ends lost 1 base and 7 bases respectively, with 14 bases between them. In nucleotides, the CDR3 is TGTGCCAGCAGCTTAGGATCTAGCAGGACTAATGAGCAGTTCTTC. Encoded protein: CASSLGSSRTNEQFF.

In DNA form, the CDR3 reads TGTGCCAGCAGCTTAGGTTTTTCAGCTTACGAGCAGTACTTC. Translating it yields CASSLGFSAYEQYF. This rearrangement joins TRBV7-9 to TRBJ2-7; D not certain. CDR1 is SEHNR, CDR2 FQNEAQ, per germline (reference sequence). Trimming stripped 1 base from V and 4 bases from J, with 11 bases between. The CDR3 contains 14 residues. The full variable domain, rest sourced from reference TRBV7-9 and TRBJ2-7, is DTGVSQNPRHKITKRGQNVTFRCDPISEHNRLYWYRQTLGQGPEFLTYFQNEAQLEKSRLLSDRFSAERPKGSFSTLEIQRTEQGDSAMYLCASSLGFSAYEQYFGPGTRLTVT.

In this sample, this clone turned up many times. V and J are TRBV29-1 and TRBJ2-7, with D possibly matching TRBD1 (5 bases). The germline V gene has CDR1 SQVTM and CDR2 ANQGSEA. The CDR3 is made up of 14 amino acids. Between the trimmed V and J ends, which lost 2 bases and 5 bases, there was a span of 16 bases. The CDR3 region is CSVEKSRAQNEQYF. The CDR3 DNA is TGCAGCGTTGAAAAGTCCAGGGCTCAGAACGAGCAGTACTTC.

The chain uses TRBV28 and TRBJ1-2, with D perhaps TRBD1 (5 bases). V lost 5 bases to trimming and J lost 7 bases, with 8 bases between them. This CDR3 is 11 amino acids long. The germline gives CDR1 MDHEN, CDR2 SYDVKM. The DNA of the CDR3 is TGTGCCAGCAGTCCAGGGAGTGGCTACACCTTC. It codes for CASSPGSGYTF.

This clone showed up many times. The rearrangement joins TRBV10-3 to TRBJ1-1, with D possibly matching TRBD1 (5 bases). Looked up from germline, CDR1 is ENHRY and CDR2 is SYGVKD. Trimming pared 2 bases from V and 3 bases from J, leaving 13 bases between. This CDR3 is 15 amino acids long. The CDR3 DNA follows: TGTGCCATCAGTGAGATGGCAGGGTCGGACACTGAAGCTTTCTTT. The encoded protein is CAISEMAGSDTEAFF.

Comments on this clone: Additional DNA sequences in this sample encode the identical CDR3. The chain carries TRBV5-1 and TRBJ2-2; 13 nucleotides agree with TRBD2. After removal of 0 bases from V and 13 bases from J, the junction contained 15 bases not matched to a gene. Germline V lookup: CDR1 SGHRS, CDR2 YFSETQ. The CDR3 is made up of 18 amino acids. This chain's CDR3 is CASSLGGSWTSGGARLFF. CDR3 DNA: TGCGCCAGCAGCTTGGGAGGCTCCTGGACTAGCGGGGGTGCTCGGCTGTTTTTT.

This clone showed up many times. V usage is TRBV12-3 or TRBV12-4 and J usage is TRBJ2-2, with 9 positions matching TRBD2. This CDR3 region has 15 residues. V dropped 5 bases and J dropped 3; count of bases not matched to a gene: 4. The chain's CDR3 is CASSPRLADTGELFF. The CDR3 DNA follows: TGTGCCAGCAGTCCACGACTAGCGGACACCGGGGAGCTGTTTTTT.

This clone was seen many times. Its ends do not fully match the called genes, so a read error is possible. The V call is TRBV24-1, the J call TRBJ2-1; D is perhaps TRBD1 (5 bases). Germline-derived CDR1 and CDR2 are KGHDR and SFDVKD. The CDR3 runs to 15 residues. The CDR3: CAASAAPAGRNEQFF. The CDR3 DNA is TGTGCCGCCAGTGCCGCTCCCGCAGGGCGGAATGAGCAGTTCTTC.

This clone was detected only a few times. This chain connects TRBV6-1 to TRBJ2-4; D ambiguous. CDR1 MNHNS and CDR2 SASEGT come from the germline V gene. The CDR3 is 14 amino acids. V lost 2 bases to trimming and J lost 6 bases, with 11 bases between them. The DNA of the CDR3 is TGTGCCAGCAGTGAATTGTCCAGATTAAACATTCAGTACTTC. It specifies CASSELSRLNIQYF.

This clone has ten or more counts. V gene TRBV30 combines with J gene TRBJ1-3; D is possibly TRBD1 (6 bases). The CDR3 has 15 residues. Germline V gives CDR1 GTSNPN, CDR2 SVGIG (reference sequence). Deletions cut 7 bases from V and 3 bases from J, with 19 bases between. Here the CDR3 reads CASSQGPFFGNTIYF. The CDR3 DNA reads as TGTGCCTCGTCTCAGGGGCCCTTCTTTGGAAACACCATATATTTT.

Regarding this clone: A much larger clone lies one base from this, so it may be a read error. The sample has other DNA sequences that encode this CDR3 too. The chain has TRBV5-5 and TRBJ1-5, with TRBD1 as a possible D gene (5 bases). CDR1 is SGHKS and CDR2 is YYEKEE in the germline V gene (reference sequence). The CDR3 is 14 residues long. The CDR3 nucleotides read TGTGCCAGCAGCTTACAGGCGAGCAACCAGCCCCAGCATTTT. Protein sequence: CASSLQASNQPQHF.

This clone was observed at least ten times. At one of its ends the junction is not consistent with the germline gene, which may arise from a read error. The chain recombines TRBV30 with TRBJ1-1, with D unresolved. CDR1 is GTSNPN, CDR2 SVGIG, per germline (reference sequence). The CDR3 has 13 amino acids. CDR3 region: CAWSPGLKTEAFF. The DNA of the CDR3 is TGTGCCTGGAGTCCGGGGTTGAAGACTGAAGCTTTCTTT. Full variable domain (outside the CDR3, taken from reference TRBV30 and TRBJ1-1): SQTIHQWPATLVQPVGSPLSLECTVEGTSNPNLYWYRQAAGRGLQLLFYSVGIGQISSEVPQNLSASRPQDRQFILSSKKLLLSDSGFYLCAWSPGLKTEAFFGQGTRLTVV.

The table lists this clone with many counts. This rearrangement joins TRBV20-1 to TRBJ2-3; 11 nucleotides line up with TRBD2. This CDR3 is 14 amino acids long. V lost 5 bases to trimming and J lost 0 bases; unmatched junction nucleotides: 1. Germline V gene lookup returns CDR1 DFQATT and CDR2 SNEGSKA (reference sequence). The chain's CDR3 is CSALAGGSTDTQYF. The CDR3 nucleotides are TGCAGTGCTCTAGCGGGAGGTAGCACAGATACGCAGTATTTT.

This clone was seen only a few times. At one boundary the junction diverges from the germline segment, which might be a read error. The V gene is TRBV6-1, the J gene TRBJ2-2, with D tentatively TRBD1 (5 bases). CDR1 MNHNS and CDR2 SASEGT come from the germline V gene. The CDR3 runs to 15 residues. The CDR3 DNA is TGTGCCAGCAGGCCGACAGTTGCTAACACCTGGGAGCTGTTTTTT. Protein: CASRPTVANTWELFF.

This clone occurred many times. V is TRBV6-1 and J is TRBJ2-5; 10 bases match TRBD1. The CDR3 totals 13 residues. Germline V gene data show CDR1 as MNHNS and CDR2 as SASEGT. Trimming took 6 bases from V and 2 from J; bases not matched to a gene: 0. The CDR3 region has the DNA TGTGCCAGCAGGGGACAGGGGCAAGAGACCCAGTACTTC. Amino acids: CASRGQGQETQYF.

This clone was seen at least ten times. The chain couples TRBV28 to TRBJ1-2, with 7 bases that match TRBD1. The CDR3 length is 13 residues. V lost 7 bases and J lost 5; bases outside the gene matches: 7. CDR1 and CDR2 from the germline V gene are MDHEN and SYDVKM. This CDR3 is CASTTGTDYGYTF. Written as DNA, the CDR3 is TGTGCCAGCACTACCGGGACAGATTATGGCTACACCTTC.

This clone has a handful of counts. This chain uses TRBV28 with TRBJ1-5; the D is unclear. This CDR3 has 15 amino acids. In germline, CDR1 is MDHEN, CDR2 SYDVKM. In DNA, the CDR3 is TGTGTCAGTAGTTTAGGGCAGCATAGCAATCAGCCCCAGCATTTT. Its translation: CVSSLGQHSNQPQHF. Together with reference TRBV28 and TRBJ1-5, the CDR3 gives the full variable domain: DVKVTQSSRYLVKRTGEKVFLECVQDMDHENMFWYRQDPGLGLRLIYFSYDVKMKEKGDIPEGYSVSREKKERFSLILESASTNQTSMYLCVSSLGQHSNQPQHFGDGTRLSIL.

The chain joins TRBV24-1 to TRBJ2-1, with D tentatively TRBD2 (6 bases). The V end lost 3 bases, the J end lost 5 bases, and 10 bases lay between the germline ends. Germline V CDR1 and CDR2: KGHDR, SFDVKD. The CDR3 consists of 14 residues. The CDR3 loop reads CATSDGGNHNEQFF. The DNA of the CDR3 is TGTGCCACCAGTGATGGCGGGAATCACAATGAGCAGTTCTTC.

This clone was counted ten times or more. J is TRBJ2-5 and V is TRBV3-1, with D tentatively TRBD1 (5 bases). Germline assignment: CDR1 LGHDT and CDR2 YNNKEL (reference sequence). V dropped 0 bases and J dropped 4 bases, with 15 bases sitting between them. This CDR3 is 16 amino acids long. As DNA, the CDR3 is TGTGCCAGCAGCCAAGACCCCGGTGGGGCAGGAGAGACCCAGTACTTC. This translates into CASSQDPGGAGETQYF.

In its sample, this clone was seen many times. Within the sample, other DNA sequences also encode this same CDR3. The chain is built from TRBV20-1 and TRBJ2-5; D gene uncertain. Germline-derived CDR1 and CDR2 are DFQATT and SNEGSKA (reference sequence). The CDR3 loop spans 13 amino acids. V was pared by 2 bases and J by 2 bases, with 9 bases between. The CDR3 protein is CSARRPAQETQYF. The CDR3 DNA reads as TGCAGTGCTAGACGTCCGGCTCAAGAGACCCAGTACTTC.